A single sample is the source of the 20 T cell receptor beta chains below, sequenced in a study of CD8+ T cells in alopecia areata. Sequencing relied on a cDNA template that was reverse transcribed from extracted RNA. TCRdb keeps only in-frame clones here, not all; method: immunoSEQ multiplex PCR. The data hold approximately 150,000 clones, with approximately 86% observed a single time. As for treatment: oral pan-JAK inhibitor, 5-10 mg twice daily. The sequenced sample was CD8+ T cells sorted from blood, obtained at week 4, from a patient treated with tofacitinib. The receptors come from a human donor with alopecia areata.

As for this clone: The sample holds other DNA sequences that translate to the same CDR3. V and J are TRBV19 and TRBJ2-1; D may correspond to TRBD1 or TRBD2 (7 bases each). V dropped 5 bases and J dropped 4 bases, with 12 bases sitting between them. This CDR3 contains 14 residues. Germline-derived CDR1 and CDR2 are LNHDA and SQIVND (reference sequence). The CDR3 DNA reads TGTGCCAGTAGTCCAGGGGGGGATTACAATGAGCAGTTCTTC. Translated: CASSPGGDYNEQFF.

The chain uses TRBV25-1 and TRBJ1-2, with TRBD1 matching over 10 bases. The germline CDR1 and CDR2 sequences are MGHDK and SYGVNS. CDR3 length equals 13 residues. After removal of 7 bases from V and 5 bases from J, the junction contained 4 bases not matched to a gene. The chain's CDR3 is CASTGDRGYGYTF. Written as DNA, the CDR3 is TGTGCCAGCACAGGGGACAGGGGTTATGGCTACACCTTC.

The chain uses TRBV6-1 and TRBJ2-3, with D possibly called TRBD1 or TRBD2 (5 bases each). The CDR3 is 17 amino acids. Trimming removed 2 bases at V and 6 bases at J, with 21 bases between. Germline CDR1 reads MNHNS; CDR2 reads SASEGT. CDR3 coding DNA: TGTGCCAGCAGTGAAAACCCTTGGGACCTACCCACGGATACGCAGTATTTT. This encodes CASSENPWDLPTDTQYF.

This chain joins TRBV7-2 and TRBJ2-2, with TRBD1 matching 7 bases. With 6 bases clipped from V and 4 bases from J, the junction kept 5 bases outside the gene matches. The CDR3 runs 14 residues. CDR1 and CDR2 (germline): SGHTA, FQGNSA. The CDR3 region is CASSTGVGTGELFF. CDR3 DNA sequence: TGTGCCAGCAGTACAGGGGTGGGCACCGGGGAGCTGTTTTTT.

V usage is TRBV4-1 and J usage is TRBJ2-7; weak D call: TRBD1 (6 bases). V was cut by 1 base and J by 2 bases, with 9 bases left in between. The CDR3 runs to 14 residues. CDR1 is MGHRA, CDR2 YSYEKL, per germline. CDR3 amino acids: CASSQVQGTYEQYF. DNA of the CDR3: TGCGCCAGCAGCCAAGTCCAGGGGACCTACGAGCAGTACTTC.

The chain uses TRBV29-1 and TRBJ2-5, with 7 bases that match TRBD1. Losses at the gene ends were 2 bases for V and 0 bases for J; bases not matched to a gene: 0. Germline V lookup: CDR1 SQVTM, CDR2 ANQGSEA. The CDR3 is made up of 13 amino acids. CDR3 coding DNA: TGCAGCGTTGAACAGGGGGACCAAGAGACCCAGTACTTC. Translated, it gives CSVEQGDQETQYF.

The V call is TRBV4-2, the J call TRBJ2-7, with TRBD2 identical over 9 bases. In germline, CDR1 is LGHNA, CDR2 YNFKEQ. The CDR3 has 16 amino acids. The V and J ends lost 1 base and 5 bases, in that order; junction bases with no gene match: 9. This chain's CDR3 is CASSQVLGSGGDEQYF. For the CDR3, the DNA is TGTGCCAGCAGCCAAGTCTTAGGTAGCGGGGGAGACGAGCAGTACTTC.

This chain links TRBV10-3 with TRBJ1-5, with TRBD1 as a possible D gene (5 bases). CDR1 is ENHRY, CDR2 SYGVKD, per germline. The V end lost 3 bases, the J end lost 0 bases, and 9 bases lay between the germline ends. This CDR3 is 15 amino acids long. The CDR3: CAISDGGSSNQPQHF. DNA of the CDR3: TGTGCCATCAGTGATGGGGGATCTAGCAATCAGCCCCAGCATTTT.

The J gene is TRBJ1-4, the V gene TRBV7-8; 7 positions agree with TRBD1. CDR3 size: 14 residues. V shed 5 bases and J 5 bases; nucleotides not matched to a gene: 5. Germline values: CDR1 SGHVS, CDR2 FQNEAQ. The CDR3 region is CASSHGTVNEKLFF. CDR3 DNA: TGTGCCAGCAGCCACGGGACAGTCAATGAAAAACTGTTTTTT.

The chain couples TRBV7-8 to TRBJ2-4; 7 bases map to TRBD1. Germline V gene lookup returns CDR1 SGHVS and CDR2 FQNEAQ. V shed 1 base, J shed 1 base, and the junction held 13 bases outside the gene matches. This CDR3 region has 19 residues. DNA for the CDR3: TGTGCCAGCAGCTTAGGACGACAGGGTAGCCGTATTGCCAAAAACATTCAGTACTTC. Protein sequence: CASSLGRQGSRIAKNIQYF. Full variable domain (outside the CDR3, taken from reference TRBV7-8 and TRBJ2-4): GAGVSQSPRYKVAKRGQDVALRCDPISGHVSLFWYQQALGQGPEFLTYFQNEAQLDKSGLPSDRFFAERPEGSVSTLKIQRTQQEDSAVYLCASSLGRQGSRIAKNIQYFGAGTRLSVL.

The chain links TRBV27 to TRBJ1-5, with D unclear. Trimming removed 8 bases from V and 0 bases from J, with 14 bases in between. Looked up from germline, CDR1 is MNHEY and CDR2 is SMNVEV (reference sequence). The CDR3 contains 15 residues. CDR3 loop: CASAPLPPSNQPQHF. The CDR3 DNA follows: TGTGCCAGCGCTCCTTTACCGCCTAGCAATCAGCCCCAGCATTTT.

V gene TRBV6-5 combines with J gene TRBJ1-2; 9 bases are shared with TRBD1. V lost 0 bases, J lost 7 bases, and 6 bases stayed unmatched. The germline V gene has CDR1 MNHEY and CDR2 SVGAGI. The CDR3 spans 15 residues. CDR3 coding DNA: TGTGCCAGCAGTTACTCGAGGGGACAGGGCGCTGGCTACACCTTC. The encoded protein is CASSYSRGQGAGYTF.

The genes are TRBV19 and TRBJ2-3, with D possibly TRBD1 on 6 matching bases. Per germline, CDR1 LNHDA and CDR2 SQIVND (reference sequence). The V end was cut by 1 base, the J end by 0 bases, with 14 bases between. The CDR3 contains 17 residues. The CDR3 here is CASSIVYRVTSTDTQYF. As DNA, the CDR3 is TGTGCCAGTAGTATAGTATACAGGGTTACTAGCACAGATACGCAGTATTTT.

The rearrangement uses TRBV2 and TRBJ2-5, with D possibly being TRBD2 (5 bases). V lost 3 bases and J 1 base, leaving 21 bases between the germline ends. Germline values: CDR1 SNHLY, CDR2 FYNNEI. This CDR3 has 18 residues. As DNA, the CDR3 is TGTGCCAGCAGTGATCCCCTAGCCCGGGGAGCCTCCCAAGAGACCCAGTACTTC. Its translation: CASSDPLARGASQETQYF.

The J gene is TRBJ2-7, the V gene TRBV11-3; D possibly corresponds to TRBD2 (5 bases). Trimming stripped 1 base from V and 9 bases from J, with 13 bases between. The CDR3 extends over 13 amino acids. Germline V CDR1 and CDR2: SGHNT, YENEEA. In DNA form, the CDR3 reads TGTGCCAGCAGCTTAGTCAGTAGCGACCCGCAGTACTTC. Its translation is CASSLVSSDPQYF.

The gene calls are TRBV4-1 and TRBJ1-2, with a possible D match to TRBD1 (5 bases). V was trimmed by 1 base and J by 3 bases, leaving 9 bases between them. The length of the CDR3 is 14 residues. The germline V gene has CDR1 MGHRA and CDR2 YSYEKL. CDR3 in DNA: TGCGCCAGCAGCCAAGTGGGGACGGACTATGGCTACACCTTC. This encodes CASSQVGTDYGYTF.

This chain connects TRBV19 to TRBJ1-1, with 7 bases fitting TRBD1. V gave up 0 bases and J gave up 1 base; unmatched junction bases: 8. CDR3 length equals 17 residues. Germline CDR1 is LNHDA and CDR2 is SQIVND (reference sequence). DNA for the CDR3: TGTGCCAGTAGTATAGATCGGGACAGCCTGGCGAACACTGAAGCTTTCTTT. Translated: CASSIDRDSLANTEAFF.

This clone was picked up one time. The J gene is TRBJ2-1, the V gene TRBV29-1, with 11 positions matching TRBD2. Germline V CDR1 and CDR2: SQVTM, ANQGSEA. The CDR3 contains 14 residues. The junction had 7 bases not matched to a gene; V was cut back by 7 bases and J by 5 bases. The DNA for the CDR3 is TGCAGCGCCAATAGCGGGAGGGGTCACAATGAGCAGTTCTTC. This sequence encodes CSANSGRGHNEQFF.

This clone has a single count. The V gene is TRBV11-1, the J gene TRBJ2-2, with 9 bases identical to TRBD1. V lost 6 bases, J lost 6 bases, and 14 bases stayed unmatched. Germline V gives CDR1 SGHAT, CDR2 FQDESV (reference sequence). CDR3 size: 17 residues. CDR3 loop: CASSYWGQGRSAGELFF. The CDR3 bases are TGTGCCAGCAGTTACTGGGGACAGGGCCGGAGCGCCGGGGAGCTGTTTTTT.

This chain joins TRBV7-2 and TRBJ2-5; D gene uncertain. CDR1 is SGHTA, CDR2 FQGNSA, per germline. V was trimmed by 5 bases and J by 0 bases, leaving 16 bases between them. The CDR3 has 16 residues. For the CDR3, the DNA is TGTGCCAGCAGCCCAAAAGGACGGCGGCACCAAGAGACCCAGTACTTC. It yields the protein CASSPKGRRHQETQYF.